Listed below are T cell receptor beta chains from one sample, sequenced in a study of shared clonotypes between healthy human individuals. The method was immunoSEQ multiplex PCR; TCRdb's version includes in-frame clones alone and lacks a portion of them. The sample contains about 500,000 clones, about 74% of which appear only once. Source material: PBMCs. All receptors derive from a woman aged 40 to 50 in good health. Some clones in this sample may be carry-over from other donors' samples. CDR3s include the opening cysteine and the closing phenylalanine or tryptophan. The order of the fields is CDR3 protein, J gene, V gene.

CDR3: CASSVATWGQETQYF; J: TRBJ2-5; V: TRBV9
CDR3: CASSLLGSANTGELFF; J: TRBJ2-2; V: TRBV5-1
CDR3: CASSGTEQETQYF; J: TRBJ2-5; V: TRBV18
CDR3: CASSIVKGAGETQYF; J: TRBJ2-5; V: TRBV19
CDR3: CASSEYFDQPQHF; J: TRBJ1-5; V: TRBV25-1
CDR3: CASSLGLAGPYNEQFF; J: TRBJ2-1; V: TRBV5-1
CDR3: CASSLGLAIHEQYF; J: TRBJ2-7; V: TRBV5-1
CDR3: CASSPGQGSSGANVLTF; J: TRBJ2-6; V: TRBV4-1
CDR3: CASSPTPGQGIYEQYF; J: TRBJ2-7; V: TRBV5-4
CDR3: CASSPSAEQYF; J: TRBJ2-7; V: TRBV7-9
CDR3: CASSRSDQRPQHF; J: TRBJ1-5; V: TRBV23-1
CDR3: CATSSGTGGEKLFF; J: TRBJ1-4; V: TRBV15
CDR3: CASSFRTSGSYEQFF; J: TRBJ2-1; V: TRBV7-9
CDR3: CASSLGLDQETQYF; J: TRBJ2-5; V: TRBV7-9
CDR3: CASSDRDMITTEAFF; J: TRBJ1-1; V: TRBV2
CDR3: CAGSPGTEQFF; J: TRBJ2-1; V: TRBV7-2
CDR3: CASSLGSAPNNEQFF; J: TRBJ2-1; V: TRBV4-1
CDR3: CASSRDRRGNQPQHF; J: TRBJ1-5; V: TRBV7-9
CDR3: CASRGQLSSYEQYF; J: TRBJ2-7; V: TRBV6-5
CDR3: CASSGTGAYEQYF; J: TRBJ2-7; V: TRBV18
CDR3: CASSLREGSSTDTQYF; J: TRBJ2-3; V: TRBV5-1
CDR3: CAISERGWQGYTF; J: TRBJ1-2; V: TRBV10-3
CDR3: CASSLGVASTDTQYF; J: TRBJ2-3; V: TRBV18
CDR3: CASSFDRPPLYYEQYF; J: TRBJ2-7; V: TRBV7-9
CDR3: CASRWGVGSNQPQHF; J: TRBJ1-5; V: TRBV5-1
CDR3: CASSLDPPQVYTGELFF; J: TRBJ2-2; V: TRBV11-2